The rows below give T cell receptor beta chains drawn from one sample of a study of graft-versus-host responses after intestinal transplantation. TCRdb's table, derived via immunoSEQ multiplex PCR, lists solely in-frame clones and lacks some. The sample consists of about 27,000 clones, around 80% of them appearing once. No antigen has been identified for these receptors. The sample here was unstimulated CD8+ T cells sorted from spleen or lymph node cells, taken before transplant. The origin of the receptors is a human donor who was the organ donor for an intestinal transplant. The CDR3 runs from the conserved cysteine through the conserved F or W. The D gene is left open where the match is weak. Size values are once, few and many counts, or a class for expanded clones, and some rows have none.

v_gene	d_gene	j_gene	abundance	CDR3aa	CDR3nt
TRBV7-6	.	TRBJ1-5	once	CASSTAGPGNQPQHF	TGTGCCAGCAGCACCGCGGGACCCGGCAATCAGCCCCAGCATTTT
TRBV7-8	.	TRBJ2-1	.	CASSPLENTAYNEQFF	TGTGCCAGCAGCCCCCTTGAGAACACGGCCTACAATGAGCAGTTCTTC
TRBV5-6	.	TRBJ1-1	.	CASSYATEAFF	TGTGCCAGCAGCTACGCGACTGAAGCTTTCTTT
TRBV7-6	TRBD2	TRBJ2-7	.	CASSPLAGPYEQYF	TGTGCCAGCAGCCCACTAGCGGGACCCTACGAGCAGTACTTC
TRBV19	TRBD2	TRBJ2-1	.	CASSQTSGGANEQFF	TGTGCCAGTAGCCAGACTAGCGGGGGGGCTAATGAGCAGTTCTTC
TRBV29-1	.	TRBJ2-7	.	CSVEGGESYEQYF	TGCAGCGTTGAGGGGGGTGAATCCTACGAGCAGTACTTC
TRBV5-4	.	TRBJ2-7	.	CASSLGYEQYF	TGTGCCAGCAGCTTGGGGTACGAGCAGTACTTC
TRBV7-9	TRBD2	TRBJ2-1	.	CASSLRGGPAGNEQFF	TGTGCCAGCAGCCTCCGCGGGGGGCCCGCCGGTAATGAGCAGTTCTTC
TRBV13	.	TRBJ2-2	.	CASTLGVTNSPGELFF	TGTGCCAGCACTCTAGGGGTGACCAACTCCCCCGGGGAGCTGTTTTTT
TRBV7-9	.	TRBJ2-7	medium-sized	CASSLISEKYEQYF	TGTGCCAGCAGCTTAATTAGCGAGAAATACGAGCAGTACTTC
TRBV27	TRBD1	TRBJ2-7	.	CASSLTGGHEQYF	TGTGCCAGCAGTTTAACAGGGGGCCACGAGCAGTACTTC
TRBV6-6	.	TRBJ2-7	.	CASSYSGVNEQYF	TGTGCCAGCAGTTACTCGGGGGTAAACGAGCAGTACTTC
TRBV6-5	TRBD1	TRBJ2-2	.	CASSQGANTGELFF	TGTGCCAGCAGTCAGGGGGCGAACACCGGGGAGCTGTTTTTT
TRBV5-6	TRBD1	TRBJ2-5	.	CASSFTDKGAQGQYF	TGTGCCAGCAGCTTTACGGACAAGGGGGCTCAGGGCCAGTACTTC
TRBV6-1	.	TRBJ2-3	.	CASSEELGSTDTQYF	TGTGCCAGCAGTGAAGAATTGGGGAGCACAGATACGCAGTATTTT
TRBV27	.	TRBJ1-5	.	CASSLRGINQPQHF	TGTGCCAGCAGTTTGCGCGGAATCAATCAGCCCCAGCATTTT
TRBV4-1	.	TRBJ1-1	.	CASSQVGAYEAFF	TGCGCCAGCAGCCAAGTCGGGGCCTATGAAGCTTTCTTT
TRBV25-1	.	TRBJ1-5	few	CASSDQPQHF	TGTGCCAGCAGTGATCAGCCCCAGCATTTT
TRBV7-9	TRBD2	TRBJ2-7	.	CASSETSGRAEQYF	TGTGCCAGCAGCGAGACTAGCGGGAGGGCTGAGCAGTACTTC
TRBV4-1	TRBD1	TRBJ1-2	.	CASSQEGTGPYGYTF	TGCGCCAGCAGCCAAGAAGGGACAGGGCCCTATGGCTACACCTTC
TRBV7-2	TRBD1	TRBJ2-7	.	CASSGRQGRGQYF	TGTGCCAGCAGCGGACGACAGGGAAGGGGGCAGTACTTC
TRBV4-2	.	TRBJ1-2	.	CASSQDDFGYTF	TGTGCCAGCAGCCAAGACGATTTTGGCTACACCTTC
TRBV29-1	.	TRBJ1-2	.	CSASTGLNGYTF	TGCAGCGCTTCTACAGGGCTTAATGGCTACACCTTC
TRBV12-2	.	TRBJ2-7	.	CASRLEGLAILSSSYEQYF	TGTGCAAGTCGCTTAGAGGGACTAGCGATCTTAAGTAGCTCCTACGAGCAGTACTTC
TRBV27	.	TRBJ1-5	.	CASSPPWGKTRNQPQHF	TGTGCCAGCAGTCCCCCTTGGGGGAAGACACGGAATCAGCCCCAGCATTTT
TRBV25-1	.	TRBJ1-1	few	CASSGRGGVTEAFF	TGTGCCAGCAGTGGGAGGGGAGGGGTCACTGAAGCTTTCTTT
TRBV7-9	.	TRBJ2-5	.	CASSPAPGGQETQYF	TGTGCCAGCAGTCCTGCCCCCGGGGGCCAAGAGACCCAGTACTTC
TRBV12-5	.	TRBJ2-7	.	CASGFGGDYEQYF	TGTGCTAGTGGTTTCGGGGGAGACTACGAGCAGTACTTC
TRBV6-5	.	TRBJ1-5	.	CASYKGWSNQPQHF	TGTGCCAGTTACAAGGGTTGGAGCAATCAGCCCCAGCATTTT
TRBV1	.	TRBJ2-6	.	CTSSWKGLCTSRANVLTF	TGCACCAGCAGCTGGAAAGGTTTGTGCACAAGTCGGGCCAACGTCCTGACTTTC
TRBV4-1	.	TRBJ2-2	.	CASSQGRNTGELFF	TGCGCCAGCAGCCAAGGCAGGAACACCGGGGAGCTGTTTTTT
TRBV5-1	TRBD2	TRBJ2-5	.	CASSLAGGYQETQYF	TGCGCCAGCAGCTTGGCCGGGGGGTACCAAGAGACCCAGTACTTC
TRBV18	TRBD1	TRBJ2-3	once	CASSPTWGSTGGADTQYF	TGTGCCAGCTCACCTACATGGGGGTCGACAGGGGGCGCAGATACGCAGTATTTT
TRBV6-5	.	TRBJ2-2	.	CASRAGSSPTGELFF	TGTGCCAGCAGAGCCGGCTCTAGCCCAACCGGGGAGCTGTTTTTT
TRBV4-3	.	TRBJ2-7	.	CASSQRPSYEQYF	TGCGCCAGCAGCCAACGTCCTTCTTACGAGCAGTACTTC
TRBV6-5	.	TRBJ1-1	.	CASSYRGSTEAFF	TGTGCCAGCAGTTATCGGGGGAGCACTGAAGCTTTCTTT
TRBV5-4	.	TRBJ2-5	.	CASSLRVGETQYF	TGTGCCAGCAGCTTAAGGGTAGGAGAGACCCAGTACTTC
TRBV4-1	.	TRBJ2-7	.	CASSQDLGEQYF	TGCGCCAGCAGCCAAGATCTTGGCGAGCAGTACTTC
TRBV19	.	TRBJ2-1	.	CASSISRTNEQFF	TGTGCCAGTAGTATCTCCCGAACGAATGAGCAGTTCTTC
TRBV6-1	TRBD2	TRBJ2-7	.	CASSAGLAGSYEQYF	TGTGCCAGCAGTGCGGGACTAGCGGGTAGCTACGAGCAGTACTTC
TRBV30	.	TRBJ2-7	.	CAWSVTGRSYEQYF	TGTGCCTGGAGTGTGACAGGGAGGTCCTACGAGCAGTACTTC
TRBV4-1	TRBD2	TRBJ2-7	.	CASSQFSGSYEQYF	TGCGCCAGCAGCCAATTTAGCGGGAGCTACGAGCAGTACTTC
TRBV5-4	TRBD1	TRBJ1-2	.	CASSSQGYGYTF	TGTGCCAGCAGCTCACAGGGGTATGGCTACACCTTC
TRBV5-1	.	TRBJ2-7	.	CASSLNVYEQYF	TGCGCCAGCAGCTTGAACGTCTACGAGCAGTACTTC
TRBV6-5	.	TRBJ1-2	.	CASRDRARPNYGYTF	TGTGCCAGCAGGGACCGTGCGAGGCCAAATTATGGCTACACCTTC
TRBV4-3	TRBD1	TRBJ1-3	.	CASSQDLVTGFQAGNTIYF	TGCGCCAGCAGCCAAGATCTCGTGACAGGGTTTCAAGCTGGAAACACCATATATTTT
TRBV29-1	TRBD1	TRBJ1-3	.	CSVQGTGLNSGNTIYF	TGCAGCGTGCAGGGGACAGGGCTTAACTCTGGAAACACCATATATTTT
TRBV7-9	.	TRBJ1-3	.	CASSFRDAGNTIYF	TGTGCCAGCAGCTTCCGGGACGCTGGAAACACCATATATTTT
TRBV11-2	.	TRBJ2-7	.	CASSPGSGLDYEQYF	TGTGCCAGCAGCCCCGGGTCCGGACTTGACTACGAGCAGTACTTC
TRBV19	.	TRBJ1-5	once	CASSFGINQPQHF	TGTGCCAGTAGTTTCGGGATCAATCAGCCCCAGCATTTT
TRBV4-1	.	TRBJ2-1	once	CASTLETGKNEQFF	TGCGCCAGCACCCTTGAGACAGGTAAAAATGAGCAGTTCTTC
TRBV19	.	TRBJ2-7	.	CAGLGPDGEQYF	TGTGCTGGCTTGGGGCCGGACGGCGAGCAGTACTTC
TRBV2	.	TRBJ2-3	few	CASGGTGISTDTQYF	TGTGCCAGTGGAGGGACGGGGATTAGCACAGATACGCAGTATTTT
TRBV4-3	.	TRBJ1-3	.	CASSQDRVRGNTIYF	TGCGCCAGCAGCCAAGACAGGGTTCGGGGAAACACCATATATTTT
TRBV2	.	TRBJ1-6	.	CASSDWVGYNSPLHF	TGTGCCAGCAGTGATTGGGTGGGCTATAATTCACCCCTCCACTTT
TRBV7-9	.	TRBJ2-1	.	CASRSRDNPYNEQFF	TGTGCCAGCAGGTCCCGGGACAATCCCTACAATGAGCAGTTCTTC
TRBV4-1	.	TRBJ2-2	.	CASSERENTGELFF	TGCGCCAGCAGCGAGCGAGAGAACACCGGGGAGCTGTTTTTT
TRBV29-1	TRBD1	TRBJ1-1	.	CSVNRQGSGTEAFF	TGCAGCGTTAACCGACAGGGGAGTGGGACTGAAGCTTTCTTT
TRBV15	TRBD1	TRBJ1-1	.	CATSMGSGTGYHTEAFF	TGTGCCACGAGCATGGGGTCCGGGACAGGGTATCACACTGAAGCTTTCTTT